Below, 3 T cell receptor beta chains from the same sample are listed, as sequenced in a study of blood T cells in healthy people across ages. Then a second PCR, running about 7 to 11 cycles, was carried out with a sample-barcoded 5' primer and a J-beta primer mix. In TCRdb, the 5' RACE reads were re-called with MiXCR into one record per CDR3 protein. The sample lists 800,000 or so distinct CDR3 sequences; 62% were seen once. The sequencing input was blood. The receptor set was obtained from a man between 25 and 39 years old in good health.

The rearrangement uses TRBV20-1 and TRBJ2-5, with TRBD2 identical over 15 bases. Trimming removed 5 bases from V and 1 base from J; junction bases left unmatched: 5. The CDR3 consists of 16 residues. Germline V gene sequence: CDR1 DFQATT, CDR2 SNEGSKA (reference sequence). The CDR3 region has the DNA TGCAGTGCTGGGACTAGCGGGGGGCCTATCCAAGAGACCCAGTACTTC. This codes for CSAGTSGGPIQETQYF.

The chain couples TRBV7-2 to TRBJ2-1; 8 nucleotides agree with TRBD2. V lost 3 bases, J lost 8 bases, and 9 bases stayed unmatched. Germline CDR1 SGHTA, CDR2 FQGNSA. The CDR3 has 15 residues. CDR3 region: CASSFYGGAVHEQFF. The CDR3 DNA reads TGTGCCAGCAGCTTCTACGGGGGGGCGGTCCATGAGCAGTTCTTC.

Only a few counts were recorded for this clonotype. The chain joins TRBV4-2 to TRBJ2-5; tentative D call: TRBD2 (5 bases). The germline V gene encodes CDR1 LGHNA and CDR2 YNFKEQ. The germline V and J ends were trimmed by 4 bases and 2 bases, with 14 bases remaining between them. The CDR3 totals 15 residues. This CDR3 is CASSPRTGSQETQYF. The DNA of the CDR3 is TGTGCCAGCAGCCCCCGGACTGGATCACAAGAGACCCAGTACTTC.